Listed below are T cell receptor beta chains from one sample, sequenced in a study of low-dose radiotherapy and immunotherapy resistance in tumors. One entry per CDR3 protein results from TCRdb running MiXCR on the reads. The table has 40,000 to 65,000 distinct CDR3 sequences, approximately 35% seen once. Source: PBMCs, taken after low-dose radiotherapy plus immunotherapy. The receptor source for this set is a male donor with rectosigmoid adenocarcinoma. The CDR3 runs from the conserved cysteine through the conserved F or W. The order of the fields is D gene, V gene, clone size, J gene, CDR3 protein, CDR3 DNA. The D gene is left open where the match is weak. Size values are once, few and many counts, or a class for expanded clones, and some rows have none.

>-|TRBV6-1|-|TRBJ2-2
CARGLNTGELFF
TGTGCCAGGGGATTGAACACCGGGGAGCTGTTTTTT
>-|TRBV24-1|-|TRBJ2-7
CATSGGDKQYF
TGTGCCACCAGTGGCGGGGACAAGCAGTACTTC
>-|TRBV10-3|few|TRBJ2-7
CAISGKSGSSYEQYF
TGTGCCATCAGTGGAAAGTCCGGCAGCTCCTACGAGCAGTACTTC
>TRBD2|TRBV7-9|once|TRBJ2-3
CASSSPGQRGITDTQYF
TGTGCCAGCAGCTCCCCGGGGCAGCGGGGGATCACAGATACGCAGTATTTT
>-|TRBV28|few|TRBJ1-5
CAISEGFNQPQHF
TGTGCCATCTCGGAGGGCTTCAATCAGCCCCAGCATTTT
>-|TRBV11-3|many|TRBJ1-5
CASSLRVGRGNQPQHF
TGTGCCAGCAGCTTACGAGTGGGGCGCGGCAATCAGCCCCAGCATTTT
>TRBD2|TRBV19|many|TRBJ2-2
CASSIWVSGAGELFF
TGTGCCAGTAGTATTTGGGTTAGCGGGGCCGGGGAGCTGTTTTTT
>TRBD2|TRBV7-2|many|TRBJ2-1
CASSPSGGTYNEQFF
TGTGCCAGCAGCCCCAGCGGGGGGACCTACAATGAGCAGTTCTTC
>TRBD2|TRBV7-2|many|TRBJ2-7
CASSPGGAGISYEQYF
TGTGCCAGCAGCCCGGGAGGGGCGGGTATATCCTACGAGCAGTACTTC
>TRBD1|TRBV28|medium-sized|TRBJ1-2
CASYTRQGLSRSYTF
TGTGCCAGCTATACCCGACAGGGTCTTTCTCGGAGCTACACCTTC
>-|TRBV12-3/TRBV12-4|once|TRBJ1-6
CASSERIPFQAPLHF
TGTGCCAGCAGTGAAAGAATTCCCTTTCAGGCACCCCTCCACTTT
>-|TRBV11-2|-|TRBJ2-1
CASSSPDSSSYNEQFF
TGTGCCAGCAGCTCCCCCGATTCCAGCTCCTACAATGAGCAGTTCTTC
>-|TRBV6-2/TRBV6-3|many|TRBJ2-1
CASSYKPSDYNEQFF
TGTGCCAGCAGTTACAAGCCATCGGACTACAATGAGCAGTTCTTC
>TRBD1|TRBV11-2|many|TRBJ2-3
CASSRYRGSTDTQYF
TGTGCCAGCAGCAGATACAGGGGTTCCACAGATACGCAGTATTTT
>TRBD1|TRBV28|-|TRBJ1-5
CASSSGQGEEQPQHF
TGTGCCAGCAGTTCGGGACAGGGAGAAGAGCAGCCCCAGCATTTT
>-|TRBV20-1|many|TRBJ2-1
CSAREPTRRLNEQFF
TGCAGTGCTAGAGAACCGACCCGACGGCTCAATGAGCAGTTCTTC
>-|TRBV29-1|many|TRBJ2-7
CSVDPGGSYEQYF
TGCAGCGTAGACCCCGGAGGGTCCTACGAGCAGTACTTC
>-|TRBV5-1|-|TRBJ2-7
CASSLERAEQYF
TGCGCCAGCAGCTTGGAAAGGGCGGAGCAGTACTTC
>TRBD1|TRBV29-1|-|TRBJ1-1
CSVEDTGGNTEAFF
TGCAGCGTTGAGGATACAGGGGGCAACACTGAAGCTTTCTTT
>TRBD1|TRBV28|-|TRBJ1-4
CASSTTGGGEKLFF
TGTGCCAGCAGTACGACAGGGGGCGGCGAAAAACTGTTTTTT
>-|TRBV5-1|-|TRBJ2-3
CASSTMTPDTQYF
TGCGCCAGCAGCACCATGACGCCAGATACGCAGTATTTT
>TRBD2|TRBV20-1|-|TRBJ2-3
CSALTSGDTDTQYF
TGCAGTGCCCTTACTAGCGGGGACACAGATACGCAGTATTTT
>-|TRBV25-1|many|TRBJ1-1
CASSDQDTLNTEAFF
TGTGCCAGCAGTGACCAAGACACATTGAACACTGAAGCTTTCTTT
>-|TRBV7-9|-|TRBJ2-2
CASSLASRRTARTGELFF
TGTGCCAGCAGCTTAGCGTCCAGGCGGACGGCGAGGACCGGGGAGCTGTTTTTT
>TRBD2|TRBV20-1|-|TRBJ2-7
CSARRPIAGGSYEQYF
TGCAGTGCTCGCCGCCCGATAGCGGGGGGCTCCTACGAGCAGTACTTC
>-|TRBV28|many|TRBJ2-5
CASSASGTPARETQYF
TGTGCCAGCAGCGCCTCCGGGACACCCGCCAGGGAGACCCAGTACTTC
>TRBD1|TRBV7-3|-|TRBJ2-5
CASSLSGQGGSETQYF
TGTGCCAGCAGCCTTTCCGGACAGGGTGGGTCAGAGACCCAGTACTTC
>TRBD1|TRBV28|medium-sized|TRBJ1-2
CASSGAGTGFSIGTF
TGTGCCAGCAGCGGAGCCGGGACAGGGTTTTCGATCGGCACCTTC
>-|TRBV28|-|TRBJ2-1
CASSNRHTASYNEQFF
TGTGCCAGCAGTAACCGACATACTGCCTCCTACAATGAGCAGTTCTTC
>TRBD2|TRBV14|-|TRBJ2-3
CASSQDSGGARTDTQYF
TGTGCCAGCAGCCAAGATAGCGGGGGGGCCCGCACAGATACGCAGTATTTT
>-|TRBV28|-|TRBJ1-2
CASTPRPGNYGYTF
TGTGCCAGCACCCCAAGACCCGGTAACTATGGCTACACCTTC
>-|TRBV6-6|few|TRBJ2-2
CASSPRRDTGELFF
TGTGCCAGCAGTCCTCGACGGGACACCGGGGAGCTGTTTTTT
>-|TRBV6-2/TRBV6-3|once|TRBJ2-1
CASGYRANVRDEQFF
TGTGCCAGCGGATACAGGGCGAACGTGAGGGATGAGCAGTTCTTC
>-|TRBV11-3|many|TRBJ2-2
CASSLNTGELFF
TGTGCCAGCAGCTTGAACACCGGGGAGCTGTTTTTT
>TRBD1|TRBV19|-|TRBJ2-7
CASRGTGGNEQYF
TGTGCCAGTCGAGGGACAGGGGGTAACGAGCAGTACTTC
>-|TRBV29-1|many|TRBJ2-1
CSVDRLGVLASYNEQFF
TGCAGCGTTGACAGGTTGGGTGTACTCGCGTCCTACAATGAGCAGTTCTTC
>-|TRBV7-2|many|TRBJ2-5
CASSLMVASQETQYF
TGTGCCAGCAGCTTAATGGTCGCCAGCCAAGAGACCCAGTACTTC
>-|TRBV5-3|-|TRBJ2-3
CASSLAGTDTQYF
TGTGCCAGCAGCTTGGCTGGCACAGATACGCAGTATTTT
>-|TRBV20-1|-|TRBJ1-2
CSARESRAAWDGYTF
TGCAGTGCTAGAGAGTCCAGGGCTGCTTGGGATGGCTACACCTTC
>TRBD1|TRBV27|many|TRBJ1-6
CASSPRGQVFSPLHF
TGTGCCAGCAGTCCCCGGGGACAGGTTTTTTCACCCCTCCACTTT
>-|TRBV20-1|few|TRBJ2-7
CSASYRGRGYEQYF
TGCAGTGCTAGTTACCGCGGCAGAGGCTACGAGCAGTACTTC